This T cell receptor (beta chain) was documented in a study of fetal regulatory T cell absence and autoimmunity (dated by TCRdb to about 2017). Regarding the study in general: Exocrine pancreas autoimmunity was seen in the IPEX patients without clinical diabetes.

From cysteine to phenylalanine, the CDR3 is 15 amino acids long. Just the 45-base CDR3 DNA is kept, in frame starting at base 1. Trimming accounts for 1 base at V and 3 bases at J, while the number of junction bases matched to no gene is 6. Sequences SGHTA (CDR1) and FQGNSA (CDR2) are obtained from the germline V gene. For this clone: It has no known antigen specificity. Base qualities are not recorded, but no much larger clone differs from it by a single base.

The DNeasy Blood and Tissue Kit was used to extract roughly 2-3.4 ug of genomic DNA from umbilical cord blood or frozen pancreas. Broader findings and caveats from the paper: Significant oligoclonal enrichment of the TCR compartment was observed in pancreas versus cord blood, with some top clones enriched more than 90-fold. The oligoclonal enrichment was interpreted as support for antigen-driven autoimmunity occurring in the pancreas before birth in IPEX syndrome. Cord blood and pancreas had broadly similar TRB gene family usage, resembling published neonatal and adult repertoires.

TCRbeta CDR3 regions were amplified and barcoded by two-step multiplex PCR on the immunoSEQ human TCRbeta survey platform. Illumina instruments were used to sequence the libraries, and IgH from the same samples was sequenced in parallel. Concerning the study's data processing: Raw reads were filtered against IMGT V, D, J definitions and were binned using a nearest-neighbor algorithm so that PCR and sequencing errors were removed. A clone was defined as an identical nucleotide sequence, and differential abundance between tissues was tested with a Fisher exact test for each clone using a pFDR threshold of p<0.01. Clones with frequencies too low for statistical inference were excluded by a minimum inclusion filter of 10 in either sample. The immunoSEQ Analyzer was used for pairwise clonal comparisons, while IMGT tools were used to assess gene family usage. TCRdb took over this immuneACCESS table, retaining in-frame rearrangements with V and J assigned. Such tables are incomplete; in checked studies, under half of the missing clones stem from an unresolved V gene, and the remainder is unexplained. V, J and clone size were drawn from that table, and D and trimming were deduced from the DNA. For this sample there are about 46,000 clones; approximately 83% appear just once. The ten most abundant clones make up approximately 0.37% of the sample.

In this chain, TRBV7-2 is recombined with TRBJ2-7; 7 of the junction bases match TRBD1. Sequencing was performed on cord blood. The sequence derives from a newborn boy with IPEX syndrome. The DNA is TGTGCCAGCAGCTTAGTTGACAGGGTAGTCTACGAGCAGTACTTC. This is translated as CASSLVDRVVYEQYF.